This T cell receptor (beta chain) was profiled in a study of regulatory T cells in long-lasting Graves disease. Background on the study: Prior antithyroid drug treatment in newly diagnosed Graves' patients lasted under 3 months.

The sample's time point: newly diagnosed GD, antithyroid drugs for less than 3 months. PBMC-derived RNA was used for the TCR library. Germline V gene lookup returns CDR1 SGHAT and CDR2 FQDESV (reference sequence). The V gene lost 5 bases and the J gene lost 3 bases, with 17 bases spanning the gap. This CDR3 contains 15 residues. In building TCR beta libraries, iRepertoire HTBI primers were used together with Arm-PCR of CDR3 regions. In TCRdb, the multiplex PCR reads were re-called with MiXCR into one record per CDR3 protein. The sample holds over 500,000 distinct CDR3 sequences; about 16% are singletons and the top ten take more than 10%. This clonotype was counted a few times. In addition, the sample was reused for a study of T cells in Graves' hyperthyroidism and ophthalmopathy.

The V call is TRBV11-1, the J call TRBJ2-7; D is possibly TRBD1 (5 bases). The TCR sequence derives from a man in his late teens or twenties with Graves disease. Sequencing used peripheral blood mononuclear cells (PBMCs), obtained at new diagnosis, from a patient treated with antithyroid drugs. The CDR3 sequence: CASSLATGARYEQYF. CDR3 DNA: TGTGCCAGCAGCCTCGCGACTGGGGCCCGCTACGAGCAGTACTTC.